The T cell receptor (beta chain) described here comes from a study of T cells in women clearing cervical HPV infection. Across the study: Case blood was drawn when the lesion was first found; control blood after infection became undetectable.

In germline, CDR1 is DFQATT, CDR2 SNEGSKA (reference sequence). The CDR3 sequence is 14 residues long. The V end was cut by 8 bases, the J end by 5 bases, with 21 bases between. For this clone: The DNA ends 3 residues before the CDR3 does, and the rest of the CDR3 is filled in from the germline J gene. The sample holds other DNA sequences that translate to the same CDR3.

Assay: immunoSEQ multiplex PCR; the TCRdb copy retains only in-frame clones and omits some. In total, the table holds 20,000 to 25,000 clones. J is TRBJ2-5 and V is TRBV20-1; perhaps TRBD2 as D (7 bases). Sequencing was carried out using blood buffy coat. The origin of this receptor is a woman between 18 and 75 years old with a cervical HPV16 infection that either progressed to CIN3+ or cleared (not recorded which). CDR3 sequence reads: CSSPGEGQGETQYF. The part of the CDR3 DNA that was read is TGCAGTTCACCCGGGGAGGGTCAGGGGGAGACC.